This TCR beta chain was sequenced for a study of identical twins. TCRdb ran MiXCR on the 5' RACE reads and lists one entry per CDR3 protein. The sample records hundreds of thousands of distinct CDR3 sequences, 8.5% to 9% being singletons. There are many counts of this clonotype. The sample was also reused in another study, on yellow fever vaccine responses in identical twins.

The material sequenced was PBMCs. This receptor was identified in a woman between 18 and 29 years old in good health.

The CDR3, as DNA: TGTGCCAGCAGCTTAGGTCGGGGAGGAGACACTGAAGCTTTCTTT. The encoded protein is CASSLGRGGDTEAFF. The rearrangement joins TRBV7-9 to TRBJ1-1; D is unresolved. The germline gives CDR1 SEHNR, CDR2 FQNEAQ (reference sequence). V dropped 1 base and J dropped 3 bases, with 12 bases sitting between them. The CDR3 is 15 residues long.